The rows below give T cell receptor beta chains drawn from one sample of a study of OX40 agonist ivuxolimab in advanced cancers. Libraries were prepared by immunoSEQ multiplex PCR; TCRdb keeps only in-frame clonotypes and omits some of them. The sample contains over 90,000 clones, roughly 90% of which appear only once. This material consisted of CD4+ or CD8+ T cells sorted from blood, taken in a trial of the OX40 agonist ivuxolimab. The receptor source for this set is an adult with an advanced solid tumor such as melanoma, head and neck, liver or kidney cancer. Both conserved end residues are part of each CDR3. D genes are given only for firm matches. Size values are once, few and many counts, or a class for expanded clones, and some rows have none.

j_call d_call v_call clone_size cdr3_length cdr3_nt cdr3_aa
TRBJ2-5 - TRBV7-9 - 12 TGTGCCAGCGCCGGGCTCCAAGAGACCCAGTACTTC CASAGLQETQYF
TRBJ2-1 - TRBV5-1 - 14 TGCGCCAGCAGCTTGGTCTTAGGGGCAAATGAGCAGTTCTTC CASSLVLGANEQFF
TRBJ1-2 TRBD1 TRBV15 once 14 TGTGCCACCAGCGGACAGGGGGAGGTGTTGGGCTACACCTTC CATSGQGEVLGYTF
TRBJ2-1 TRBD1 TRBV6-5 - 13 TGTGCCAGCAGCTCTAACAGGGGGTGGGAGCAGTTCTTC CASSSNRGWEQFF
TRBJ2-3 - TRBV4-3 - 13 TGCGCCAGCAGCCAAGAACGGGGAGATACGCAGTATTTT CASSQERGDTQYF
TRBJ1-1 - TRBV11-3 few 14 TGTGCCAGCAGCTTAGATCTGGGGACAACAGAAGCTTTCTTT CASSLDLGTTEAFF
TRBJ2-1 - TRBV5-1 - 15 TGCGCCAGCCACTCAGGGGGGACCCTGGGGAATGAGCAGTTCTTC CASHSGGTLGNEQFF
TRBJ1-5 TRBD1 TRBV30 - 14 TGTGCCTGGAGTGTACAGACAGGGAGTCAGCCCCAGCATTTT CAWSVQTGSQPQHF
TRBJ2-2 - TRBV7-2 - 15 TGTGCCAGCGGCGAGCTTATCGGACACGCCGGGGAGCTGTTTTTT CASGELIGHAGELFF
TRBJ1-3 - TRBV19 - 15 TGTGCCAGTACCTTGACTCCTCTCTCTGGAAACACCATATATTTT CASTLTPLSGNTIYF
TRBJ2-1 TRBD2 TRBV4-3 - 15 TGCGCCAGCAGGCTAGGGCTAGCGGACTACAATGAGCAGTTCTTC CASRLGLADYNEQFF
TRBJ2-2 TRBD1 TRBV30 - 16 TGTGCCTGGAGCGTTACCCCAGGGGGTCGTACTGGGGAGCTGTTTTTT CAWSVTPGGRTGELFF
TRBJ2-7 TRBD1 TRBV7-2 - 15 TGTGCCAGCAGCCTTAGGACAGGGGTAGATTACGAGCAGTACTTC CASSLRTGVDYEQYF
TRBJ1-5 - TRBV2 - 12 TGTGCCAGCAGTGAATCCAATCAGCCCCAGCATTTT CASSESNQPQHF
TRBJ2-3 - TRBV19 - 13 TGTGCCAGTAGTATAGCAGATAGGGATACGCAGTATTTT CASSIADRDTQYF
TRBJ2-3 - TRBV4-1 - 16 TGCGCCAGCAGCCTCCAAGGGGGAAGGTTTGTAGATACGCAGTATTTT CASSLQGGRFVDTQYF
TRBJ1-1 - TRBV5-1 - 14 TGCGCCAGCAGCTTGGGACAGAGTTCCACTGAAGCTTTCTTT CASSLGQSSTEAFF
TRBJ2-1 TRBD1 TRBV6-6 - 13 TGTGCCAGCAGTTACTCGACAGGGAATGAGCAGTTCTTC CASSYSTGNEQFF
TRBJ2-5 - TRBV10-2 once 13 TGCGCCAGCAGCAGGTCCCCCCAAGAGACCCAGTACTTC CASSRSPQETQYF
TRBJ1-2 TRBD1 TRBV15 once 17 TGTGCCACCAGCCGCCGGGACAGGCATCCGGGACCGGGGAGCTACACCTTC CATSRRDRHPGPGSYTF
TRBJ1-5 TRBD1 TRBV19 once 16 TGTGCCAGTAGTAACGGTATCGCAGGGGGCTATCAGCCCCAGCATTTT CASSNGIAGGYQPQHF
TRBJ1-1 TRBD1 TRBV27 - 16 TGTGCCAGCAGTACACAGGGGCGCGGCATGAACACTGAAGCTTTCTTT CASSTQGRGMNTEAFF
TRBJ2-7 - TRBV12-5 - 13 TGTGCTAGTGAGTCGACTAGCTCCTACGAGCAGTACTTC CASESTSSYEQYF
TRBJ1-1 - TRBV5-4 - 13 TGTGCCAGCAGTCTTATCAGCGGAGGGGAAGCTTTCTTT CASSLISGGEAFF
TRBJ2-7 TRBD2 TRBV7-9 - 15 TGTGCCAGCAGCTTAGATCCTAGCGGGGTCGACGAGCAGTACTTC CASSLDPSGVDEQYF
TRBJ2-7 - TRBV7-9 once 14 TGTGCCAGCAGCTTAGACCAGAATACCTACGAGCAGTACTTC CASSLDQNTYEQYF
TRBJ2-1 TRBD2 TRBV7-8 - 14 TGTGCCAGCAGCTTAGCGGGGACTAGGGGTGAGCAGTTCTTC CASSLAGTRGEQFF
TRBJ2-1 TRBD1 TRBV6-5 once 15 TGTGCCAGCACCCGCCGGGGACAGGGCCGTGATGAGCAGTTCTTC CASTRRGQGRDEQFF
TRBJ2-1 TRBD1 TRBV27 - 14 TGTGCCAGCAGTTACGGGACAGGGATCAATGAGCAGTTCTTC CASSYGTGINEQFF
TRBJ1-1 - TRBV7-9 - 13 TGTGCCAGCAGCTTAGTTGGTTACTTCCAAGCTTTCTTT CASSLVGYFQAFF
TRBJ2-1 - TRBV7-6 - 14 TGTGCCAGCAGCTCCATGACCTCGAGCAATGAGCAGTTCTTC CASSSMTSSNEQFF
TRBJ2-3 TRBD2 TRBV6-6 - 15 TGTGCCAGCAGTCTCGGACTAGCGGGCACAGATACGCAGTATTTT CASSLGLAGTDTQYF
TRBJ1-1 - TRBV30 - 14 TGTGCCTGGAACAAACAGGGTTGGGGAACTGAAGCTTTCTTT CAWNKQGWGTEAFF
TRBJ2-7 - TRBV9 - 15 TGTGCCAGCAGCCCCCGAGGGGGGAGTCACCACGAGCAGTACTTC CASSPRGGSHHEQYF
TRBJ1-2 - TRBV5-5 - 15 TGTGCCAGCAGCTTGGCAGGGTCGCCCCGCTATGGCTACACCTTC CASSLAGSPRYGYTF
TRBJ1-1 - TRBV6-6 - 12 TGTGCCAGCAGTTCACAGGGAACTGAAGCTTTCTTT CASSSQGTEAFF
TRBJ2-6 - TRBV9 - 16 TGTGCCAGCAGTCTTATTCTCAACCCTGGGGCCAACGTCCTGACTTTC CASSLILNPGANVLTF
TRBJ2-2 - TRBV7-9 - 16 TGTGCCAGCAGCTTAGCCCCCGTACAGACCACCGGGGAGCTGTTTTTT CASSLAPVQTTGELFF
TRBJ1-4 - TRBV5-1 - 14 TGCGCCACAAGGCGAGGGCCAGCGGATGAAAAACTGTTTTTT CATRRGPADEKLFF
TRBJ2-3 - TRBV2 - 12 TGTGCCAGCAGTGAAGGGACAGATACGCAGTATTTT CASSEGTDTQYF
TRBJ1-1 - TRBV10-3 - 11 TGTGCCATCAGTGGGCAGTATGAAGCTTTCTTT CAISGQYEAFF
TRBJ2-7 TRBD1 TRBV5-6 - 16 TGTGCCAGCAGCATGCCCCGGGACAGGGGAGCGGGTGAGCAGTACTTC CASSMPRDRGAGEQYF
TRBJ1-2 - TRBV18 - 15 TGTGCCAGCTCACCGGCCCTGAGGGCTAACTATGGCTACACCTTC CASSPALRANYGYTF
TRBJ2-5 - TRBV11-2 once 14 TGTGCCAGCAGCCGACGGTCTTGGGGGGAGACCCAGTACTTC CASSRRSWGETQYF
TRBJ2-3 - TRBV7-9 - 15 TGTGCCAGCAGCTTAGCGTTGACAGGCACAGATACGCAGTATTTT CASSLALTGTDTQYF
TRBJ1-1 TRBD1 TRBV11-2 - 19 TGTGCCAGCAGCTTAGGAATCGGCGGGTTAGACAGGGGGTATCTGGGAGCTTTCTTT CASSLGIGGLDRGYLGAFF
TRBJ1-5 - TRBV6-6 - 15 TGTGCCAGCAGTTACTCTCAGGGGTTTAGTCAGCCCCAGCATTTT CASSYSQGFSQPQHF
TRBJ2-7 TRBD1 TRBV13 - 13 TGTGCCAGCAGCGACAGGGTTAACTACGAGCAGTACTTC CASSDRVNYEQYF
TRBJ2-7 TRBD1 TRBV5-1 - 16 TGCGCCAGCAGCTTGACAGGGGTCTACAGCTCCTACGAGCAGTACTTC CASSLTGVYSSYEQYF
TRBJ2-2 - TRBV9 once 16 TGTGCCAGCAGCGTTACCGGGACACCGAACACCGGGGAGCTGTTTTTT CASSVTGTPNTGELFF
TRBJ1-2 - TRBV19 once 14 TGTGCCAGTAGTAGAAGGGTGAACAGTTATGGCTACACCTTC CASSRRVNSYGYTF
TRBJ2-3 - TRBV27 once 12 TGTGCCAGCAGTCCCAACCGTCAGATGCAGTATTTT CASSPNRQMQYF
TRBJ1-2 TRBD1 TRBV5-1 - 17 TGCGCCAGCAGCTTGGGGGACAGAGGGGGACCTAACTATGGCTACACCTTC CASSLGDRGGPNYGYTF
TRBJ1-2 - TRBV29-1 - 13 TGCAGCGTTGAAGATACACAGGTCTATGGCTACACCTTC CSVEDTQVYGYTF
TRBJ2-5 - TRBV9 - 18 TGTGCCAGCAGCGTAGTAGCAGCAGGAGGAGGGCCACAAGAGACCCAGTACTTC CASSVVAAGGGPQETQYF
TRBJ1-1 TRBD1 TRBV27 - 16 TGTGCCAGCAGTTACTCGACAGGGCGCATGAACACTGAAGCTTTCTTT CASSYSTGRMNTEAFF
TRBJ2-7 TRBD1 TRBV7-8 - 14 TGTGCCAGCAGCCGGACAGGGGGCATCTACGAGCAGTACTTC CASSRTGGIYEQYF
TRBJ1-2 - TRBV6-6 - 12 TGTGCCGGATCCGGGATGACCTATGGCTACACCTTC CAGSGMTYGYTF
TRBJ2-2 - TRBV6-1 - 17 TGTGCCAGCAGTGAAGTATCCGGGAGTAGGAACACCGGGGAGCTGTTTTTT CASSEVSGSRNTGELFF